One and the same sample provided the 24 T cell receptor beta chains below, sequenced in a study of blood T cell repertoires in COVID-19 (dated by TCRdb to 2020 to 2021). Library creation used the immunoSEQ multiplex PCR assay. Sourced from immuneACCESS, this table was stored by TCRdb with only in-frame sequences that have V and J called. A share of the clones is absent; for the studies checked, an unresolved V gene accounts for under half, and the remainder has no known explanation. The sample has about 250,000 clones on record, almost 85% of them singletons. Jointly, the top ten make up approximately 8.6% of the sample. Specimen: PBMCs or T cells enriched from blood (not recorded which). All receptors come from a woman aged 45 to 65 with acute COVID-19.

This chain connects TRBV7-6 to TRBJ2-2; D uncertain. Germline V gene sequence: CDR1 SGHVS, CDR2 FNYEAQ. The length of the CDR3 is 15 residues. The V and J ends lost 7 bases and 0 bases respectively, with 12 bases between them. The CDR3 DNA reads TGTGCCAGCACCCCCCAAAATGCGAACACCGGGGAGCTGTTTTTT. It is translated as CASTPQNANTGELFF. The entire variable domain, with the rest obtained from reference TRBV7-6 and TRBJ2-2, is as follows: GAGVSQSPRYKVTKRGQDVALRCDPISGHVSLYWYRQALGQGPEFLTYFNYEAQQDKSGLPNDRFSAERPEGSISTLTIQRTEQRDSAMYRCASTPQNANTGELFFGEGSRLTVL.

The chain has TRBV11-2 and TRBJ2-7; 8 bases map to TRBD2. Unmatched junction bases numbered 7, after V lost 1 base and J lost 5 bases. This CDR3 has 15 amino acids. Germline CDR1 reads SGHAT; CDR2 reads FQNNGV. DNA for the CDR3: TGTGCCAGCAGCTTAGTGTCGCGGGGGGTTGACGAGCAGTACTTC. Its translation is CASSLVSRGVDEQYF. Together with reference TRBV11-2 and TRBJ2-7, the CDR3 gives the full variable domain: EAGVAQSPRYKIIEKRQSVAFWCNPISGHATLYWYQQILGQGPKLLIQFQNNGVVDDSQLPKDRFSAERLKGVDSTLKIQPAKLEDSAVYLCASSLVSRGVDEQYFGPGTRLTVT.

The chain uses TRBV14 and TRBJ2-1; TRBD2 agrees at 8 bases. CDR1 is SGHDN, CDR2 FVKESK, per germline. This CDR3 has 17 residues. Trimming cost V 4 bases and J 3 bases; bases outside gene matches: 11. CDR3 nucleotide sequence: TGTGCCAGCAGCCCCAACGAGCGGGGGAGGTACTACAATGAGCAGTTCTTC. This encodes CASSPNERGRYYNEQFF.

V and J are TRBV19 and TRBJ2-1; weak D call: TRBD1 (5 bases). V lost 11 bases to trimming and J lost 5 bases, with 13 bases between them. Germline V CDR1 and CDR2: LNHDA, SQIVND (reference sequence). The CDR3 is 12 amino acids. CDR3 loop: CAVWGGDNEQFF. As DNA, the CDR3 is TGTGCCGTATGGGGCGGAGACAATGAGCAGTTCTTC.

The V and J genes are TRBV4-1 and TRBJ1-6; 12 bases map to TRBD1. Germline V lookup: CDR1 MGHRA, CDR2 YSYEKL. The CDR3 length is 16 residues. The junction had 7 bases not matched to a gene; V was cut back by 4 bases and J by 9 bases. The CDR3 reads CASSPPGQGAGSPLHF. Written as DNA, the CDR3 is TGCGCCAGCAGCCCCCCGGGACAGGGGGCAGGTTCACCCCTCCACTTT.

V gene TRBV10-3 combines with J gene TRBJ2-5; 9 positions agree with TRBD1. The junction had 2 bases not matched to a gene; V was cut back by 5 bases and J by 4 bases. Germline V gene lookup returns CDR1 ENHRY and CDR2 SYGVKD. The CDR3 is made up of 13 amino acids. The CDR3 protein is CAISTGGGETQYF. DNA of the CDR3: TGTGCCATCAGTACAGGGGGCGGAGAGACCCAGTACTTC.

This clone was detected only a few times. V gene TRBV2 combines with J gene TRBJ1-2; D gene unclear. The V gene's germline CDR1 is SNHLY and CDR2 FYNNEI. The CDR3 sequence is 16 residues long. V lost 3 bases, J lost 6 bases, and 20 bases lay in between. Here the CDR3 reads CASSENDRDYLNGYTF. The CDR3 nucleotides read TGTGCCAGCAGTGAGAACGACCGCGACTACCTTAATGGCTACACCTTC.

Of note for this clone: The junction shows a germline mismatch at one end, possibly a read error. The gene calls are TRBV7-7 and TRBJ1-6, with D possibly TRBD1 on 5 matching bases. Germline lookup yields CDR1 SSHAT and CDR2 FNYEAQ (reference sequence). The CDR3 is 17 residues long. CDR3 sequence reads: CASSLAGTPGTNSPLHF. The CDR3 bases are TGTGCTAGCAGCTTAGCGGGGACTCCGGGAACGAATTCACCCCTCCACTTT.

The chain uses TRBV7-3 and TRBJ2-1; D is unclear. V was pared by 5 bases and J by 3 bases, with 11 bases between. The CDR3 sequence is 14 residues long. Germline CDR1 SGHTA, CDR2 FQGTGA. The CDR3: CASSPSRVYNEQFF. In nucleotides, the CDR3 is TGTGCCAGCAGCCCCTCCCGGGTCTACAATGAGCAGTTCTTC.

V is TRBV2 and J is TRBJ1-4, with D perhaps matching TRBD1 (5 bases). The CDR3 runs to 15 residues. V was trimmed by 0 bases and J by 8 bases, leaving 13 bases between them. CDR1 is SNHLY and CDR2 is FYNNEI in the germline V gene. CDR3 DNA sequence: TGTGCCAGCAGTGAAGCTACAGGAGTGATGGAAAAACTGTTTTTT. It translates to CASSEATGVMEKLFF.

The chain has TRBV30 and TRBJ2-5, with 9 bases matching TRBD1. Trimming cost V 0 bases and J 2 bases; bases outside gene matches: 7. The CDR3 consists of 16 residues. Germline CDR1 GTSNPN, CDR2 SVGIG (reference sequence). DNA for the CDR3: TGTGCCTGGAGTGTGCCGTGGACAGGGGATCAAGAGACCCAGTACTTC. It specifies CAWSVPWTGDQETQYF.

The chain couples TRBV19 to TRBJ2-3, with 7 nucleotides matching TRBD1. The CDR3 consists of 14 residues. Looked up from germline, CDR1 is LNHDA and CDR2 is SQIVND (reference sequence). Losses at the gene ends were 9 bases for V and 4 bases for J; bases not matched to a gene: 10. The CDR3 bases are TGTGCCAGCGACACAGGGGTCCGGGCAGATACGCAGTATTTT. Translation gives CASDTGVRADTQYF.

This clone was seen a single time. CDR3 amino acids: CAISDQNSYNEQFF. In nucleotides, the CDR3 is TGTGCCATCAGTGATCAAAACTCCTACAATGAGCAGTTCTTC. The chain recombines TRBV10-3 with TRBJ2-1; D unclear. The germline gives CDR1 ENHRY, CDR2 SYGVKD. The V end was cut by 3 bases, the J end by 0 bases, with 6 bases between. The CDR3 has 14 amino acids.

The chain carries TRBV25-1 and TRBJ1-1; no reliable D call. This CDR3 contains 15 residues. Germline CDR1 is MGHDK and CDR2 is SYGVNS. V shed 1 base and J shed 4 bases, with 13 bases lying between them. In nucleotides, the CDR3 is TGTGCCAGCAGTGAATGGCAGGCGCTGGGCACTGAAGCTTTCTTT. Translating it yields CASSEWQALGTEAFF. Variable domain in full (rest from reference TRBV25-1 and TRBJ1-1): EADIYQTPRYLVIGTGKKITLECSQTMGHDKMYWYQQDPGMELHLIHYSYGVNSTEKGDLSSESTVSRIRTEHFPLTLESARPSHTSQYLCASSEWQALGTEAFFGQGTRLTVV.

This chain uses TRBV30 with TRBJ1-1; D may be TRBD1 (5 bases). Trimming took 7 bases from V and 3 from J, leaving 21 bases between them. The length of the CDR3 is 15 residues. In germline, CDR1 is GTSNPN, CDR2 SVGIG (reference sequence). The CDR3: CASPRQGRADTEAFF. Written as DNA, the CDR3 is TGTGCCTCCCCACGCCAGGGCAGGGCGGACACTGAAGCTTTCTTT.

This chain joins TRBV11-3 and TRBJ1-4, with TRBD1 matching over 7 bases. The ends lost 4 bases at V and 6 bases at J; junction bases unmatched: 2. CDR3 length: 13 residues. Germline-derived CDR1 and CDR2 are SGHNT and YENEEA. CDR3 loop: CASSWTGHEKLFF. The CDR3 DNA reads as TGTGCCAGCAGCTGGACAGGACATGAAAAACTGTTTTTT. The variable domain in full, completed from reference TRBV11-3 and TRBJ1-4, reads EAGVVQSPRYKIIEKKQPVAFWCNPISGHNTLYWYLQNLGQGPELLIRYENEEAVDDSQLPKDRFSAERLKGVDSTLKIQPAELGDSAVYLCASSWTGHEKLFFGSGTQLSVL.

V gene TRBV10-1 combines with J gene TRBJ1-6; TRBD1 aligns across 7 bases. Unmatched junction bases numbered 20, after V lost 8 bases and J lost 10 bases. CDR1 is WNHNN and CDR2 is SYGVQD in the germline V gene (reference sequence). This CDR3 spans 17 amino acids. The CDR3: CASQYLTGTDWRSPLHF. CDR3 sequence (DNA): TGCGCCAGCCAATACCTAACCGGGACAGACTGGCGGTCACCCCTCCACTTT.

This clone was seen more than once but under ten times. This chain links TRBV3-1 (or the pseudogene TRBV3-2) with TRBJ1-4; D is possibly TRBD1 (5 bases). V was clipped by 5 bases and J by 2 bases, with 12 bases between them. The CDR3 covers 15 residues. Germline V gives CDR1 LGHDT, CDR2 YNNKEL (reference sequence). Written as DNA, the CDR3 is TGTGCCAGCAGCTTAGGGGCTGGGACTAATGAAAAACTGTTTTTT. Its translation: CASSLGAGTNEKLFF.

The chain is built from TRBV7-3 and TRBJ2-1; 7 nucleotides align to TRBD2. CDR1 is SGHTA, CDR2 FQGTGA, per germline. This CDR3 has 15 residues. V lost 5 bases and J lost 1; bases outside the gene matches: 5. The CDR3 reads CASSPDGGSYNEQFF. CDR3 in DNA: TGTGCCAGCAGCCCTGACGGGGGGTCCTACAATGAGCAGTTCTTC.

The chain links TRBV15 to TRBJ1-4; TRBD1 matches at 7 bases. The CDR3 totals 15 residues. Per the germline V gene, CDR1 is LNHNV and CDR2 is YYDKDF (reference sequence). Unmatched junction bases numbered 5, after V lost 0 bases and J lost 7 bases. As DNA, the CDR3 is TGTGCCACCAGCAGAGAAAGGACAGGAAGTGAAAAACTGTTTTTT. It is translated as CATSRERTGSEKLFF.

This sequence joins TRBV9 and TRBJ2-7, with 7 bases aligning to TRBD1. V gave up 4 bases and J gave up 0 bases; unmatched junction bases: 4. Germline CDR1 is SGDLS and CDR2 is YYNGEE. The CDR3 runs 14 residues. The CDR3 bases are TGTGCCAGCAGCCGGGACAGAAGCTCCTACGAGCAGTACTTC. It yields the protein CASSRDRSSYEQYF. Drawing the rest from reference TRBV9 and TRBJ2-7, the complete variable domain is DSGVTQTPKHLITATGQRVTLRCSPRSGDLSVYWYQQSLDQGLQFLIQYYNGEERAKGNILERFSAQQFPDLHSELNLSSLELGDSALYFCASSRDRSSYEQYFGPGTRLTVT.

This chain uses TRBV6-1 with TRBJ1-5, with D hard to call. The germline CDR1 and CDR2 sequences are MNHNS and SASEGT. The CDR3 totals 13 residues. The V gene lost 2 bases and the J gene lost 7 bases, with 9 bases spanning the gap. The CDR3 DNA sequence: TGTGCCAGCAGTGAATCGGGAGTCCAGCCCCAGCATTTT. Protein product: CASSESGVQPQHF.

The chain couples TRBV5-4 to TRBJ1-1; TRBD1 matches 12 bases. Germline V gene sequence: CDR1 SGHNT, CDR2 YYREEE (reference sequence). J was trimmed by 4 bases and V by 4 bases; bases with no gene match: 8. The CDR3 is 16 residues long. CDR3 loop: CASSPGQGAGSTEAFF. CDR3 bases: TGTGCCAGCAGCCCGGGACAGGGGGCGGGGAGCACTGAAGCTTTCTTT.

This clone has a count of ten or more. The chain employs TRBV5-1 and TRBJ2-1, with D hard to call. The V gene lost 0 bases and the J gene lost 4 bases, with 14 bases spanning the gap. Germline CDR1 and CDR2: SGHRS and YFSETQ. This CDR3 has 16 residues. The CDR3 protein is CASSLALGRVYNEQFF. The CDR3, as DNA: TGCGCCAGCAGCTTGGCGCTGGGTCGGGTTTACAATGAGCAGTTCTTC.